This entry features one T cell receptor (beta chain) sequence. The antigen is unknown. The sample's time point: blood 4 weeks post-SBRT, at nephrectomy. As for treatment: 15 Gy SBRT to primary tumor, nephrectomy 4 weeks later. Nephrectomy followed 15 Gy stereotactic body radiation by 4 weeks. The data originate from a study of radiation and T cells in renal cell carcinoma. Study-wide results and limits: No pretreatment tumor biopsies were available for baseline clonotypes. From baseline, blood top tumor clonotypes peaked at 2 weeks post-radiation.

Sequenced by immunoSEQ multiplex PCR; TCRdb stores in-frame clones only, minus some. The sample has about 77,000 clones, over 80% seen once. Sequencing used blood, obtained from a patient whose treatment included radiotherapy and nephrectomy. The clonotype originates from an older woman with renal cell carcinoma.

CDR3 sequence reads: CASSPTGGTNEKLFF. CDR3 bases: TGTGCCAGCTCACCTACAGGGGGAACTAATGAAAAACTGTTTTTT. The chain recombines TRBV18 with TRBJ1-4; 8 bases map to TRBD1. After removal of 3 bases from V and 1 base from J, the junction contained 1 base not matched to a gene. The CDR3 length is 15 residues. Germline loops: CDR1 KGHSH, CDR2 LQKENI.